The 25 T cell receptor beta chains listed next were all sequenced from one sample in a study of cytomegalovirus exposure and HLA in healthy donors. It was with 60 Vbeta and 13 Jbeta primers that the PCR ran. Data came from immunoSEQ multiplex PCR; TCRdb stores just in-frame clones and leaves some out. Among approximately 150,000 clones listed, around four fifths were seen once. The sequencing input was PBMCs. Source of these receptors: a boy between 2 and 15 years old in good health and CMV-seronegative.

The gene calls are TRBV6-6 and TRBJ1-2; unclear D gene. The CDR3 is 14 residues long. Trimming stripped 0 bases from V and 4 bases from J, with 9 bases between. Looked up from germline, CDR1 is MNHNY and CDR2 is SVGAGI (reference sequence). CDR3 protein: CASSYSGQVYGYTF. DNA for the CDR3: TGTGCCAGCAGTTACTCTGGGCAGGTCTATGGCTACACCTTC.

This chain joins TRBV28 and TRBJ2-1; D is perhaps TRBD1 (6 bases). Germline V gene sequence: CDR1 MDHEN, CDR2 SYDVKM. The germline V and J ends were trimmed by 6 bases and 10 bases, with 13 bases remaining between them. The CDR3 sequence is 12 residues long. CDR3 loop: CASRNREIEQFF. CDR3 bases: TGTGCCAGCAGAAACAGGGAGATCGAGCAGTTCTTC.

This chain connects TRBV5-5 to TRBJ2-7; 8 bases are a match to TRBD1. The CDR3 has 15 amino acids. The J segment lost 2 bases and the V segment lost 3 bases, leaving 7 bases of the junction unmatched. From germline, CDR1 is SGHKS and CDR2 YYEKEE (reference sequence). As DNA, the CDR3 is TGTGCCAGCAGCTCCACCGGGACAGGAGCCTACGAGCAGTACTTC. Amino acid sequence: CASSSTGTGAYEQYF. Combining the CDR3 with reference TRBV5-5 and TRBJ2-7 gives the whole variable domain DAGVTQSPTHLIKTRGQQVTLRCSPISGHKSVSWYQQVLGQGPQFIFQYYEKEERGRGNFPDRFSARQFPNYSSELNVNALLLGDSALYLCASSSTGTGAYEQYFGPGTRLTVT.

The J gene is TRBJ1-6, the V gene TRBV30; TRBD1 aligns across 7 bases. Germline CDR1 reads GTSNPN; CDR2 reads SVGIG (reference sequence). The CDR3 runs to 14 residues. V was pared by 5 bases and J by 7 bases, with 8 bases of the junction left unmatched. CDR3 DNA: TGTGCCTGGGGTCAAGGGACAGTCAATTCACCCCTCCACTTT. It specifies CAWGQGTVNSPLHF.

The rearrangement uses TRBV6-1 and TRBJ1-2; no firm D call. Germline CDR1 and CDR2: MNHNS and SASEGT. The CDR3 is made up of 13 amino acids. Trimming left V 2 bases short and J 4 bases short, with 8 bases between. CDR3 amino acids: CASSERVTYGYTF. DNA for the CDR3: TGTGCCAGCAGTGAAAGAGTCACCTATGGCTACACCTTC.

The chain uses TRBV10-3 and TRBJ2-5, with 12 bases aligning to TRBD2. The J call may be faulty, since TRBJ2-7 better matches the DNA end. This CDR3 is built from 16 residues. The V gene's germline CDR1 is ENHRY and CDR2 SYGVKD. The CDR3 sequence: CAISEETSGSLYEQYF. The CDR3 DNA is TGTGCCATCAGTGAGGAGACTAGCGGGAGTCTGTACGAGCAGTACTTC.

The gene calls are TRBV27 and TRBJ2-1; 7 bases are a match to TRBD2. Germline CDR1 reads MNHEY; CDR2 reads SMNVEV (reference sequence). Trimming cost V 6 bases and J 6 bases; bases outside gene matches: 11. The CDR3 contains 15 residues. The CDR3 spells CASRRGLDAANEQFF. The CDR3 DNA reads TGTGCCAGCAGACGAGGACTAGACGCCGCCAATGAGCAGTTCTTC.

The chain couples TRBV10-3 to TRBJ2-2; 12 bases agree with TRBD1. V shed 6 bases, J shed 6 bases, and the junction held 5 bases outside the gene matches. CDR1 ENHRY and CDR2 SYGVKD come from the germline V gene. The length of the CDR3 is 15 residues. CDR3 amino acids: CAISLGTGGPGELFF. CDR3 in DNA: TGTGCCATCAGCCTCGGGACAGGGGGCCCCGGGGAGCTGTTTTTT.

This clone appeared a single time. The chain employs TRBV19 and TRBJ2-1, with D possibly being TRBD2 (6 bases). The germline CDR1 and CDR2 sequences are LNHDA and SQIVND (reference sequence). The CDR3 extends over 13 amino acids. Trimming took 2 bases from V and 10 from J, leaving 12 bases between them. The CDR3: CASSIYRELEQFF. The CDR3, as DNA: TGTGCCAGTAGTATATATCGGGAGCTCGAGCAGTTCTTC.

A word on this clone: Other DNA variants within this sample encode the same CDR3. The CDR3 here is CASSVGQGTSTDTQYF. CDR3 in DNA: TGTGCCAGCAGCGTAGGACAGGGGACTAGCACAGATACGCAGTATTTT. The J gene is TRBJ2-3, the V gene TRBV9, with 8 bases that match TRBD1. Germline values: CDR1 SGDLS, CDR2 YYNGEE. CDR3 size: 16 residues. V trimming: 0 bases; J trimming: 0 bases; junction bases outside the gene matches: 3.

The chain is built from TRBV4-1 and TRBJ2-5, with 10 bases identical to TRBD2. The V and J ends lost 5 bases and 5 bases, in that order; junction bases with no gene match: 8. In germline, CDR1 is MGHRA, CDR2 YSYEKL. This CDR3 comprises 15 residues. CDR3 in amino acids: CASSASGGVPETQYF. Here the CDR3 DNA reads TGCGCCAGCAGCGCCAGCGGGGGGGTCCCTGAGACCCAGTACTTC.

The CDR3 DNA follows: TGTGCCAGCAGCTTCCTGGCAGGGGAAAAACTGTTTTTT. Residues: CASSFLAGEKLFF. The chain couples TRBV5-5 to TRBJ1-4; D perhaps matches TRBD1 (5 bases). Germline values: CDR1 SGHKS, CDR2 YYEKEE (reference sequence). CDR3 length: 13 residues. Trimming cost V 2 bases and J 8 bases, with 10 bases left between them.

The gene calls are TRBV5-6 and TRBJ1-6, with TRBD1 matching over 8 bases. J was trimmed by 0 bases and V by 2 bases; bases with no gene match: 7. The CDR3 contains 18 residues. CDR1 is SGHDT, CDR2 YYEEEE, per germline. The chain's CDR3 is CASSLGTGPSSYNSPLHF. The CDR3 bases are TGTGCCAGCAGCTTAGGGACAGGACCTAGCTCCTATAATTCACCCCTCCACTTT.

The gene calls are TRBV5-4 and TRBJ2-2, with D possibly being TRBD1 (6 bases). CDR1 and CDR2 (germline): SGHNT, YYREEE (reference sequence). Trimming took off 0 bases at V and 4 bases at J, with 13 bases between the two ends. The CDR3 has 16 amino acids. CDR3 DNA sequence: TGTGCCAGCAGCTTGGATGGGGGCGCGAGCACCGGGGAGCTGTTTTTT. This sequence encodes CASSLDGGASTGELFF.

The chain carries TRBV7-2 and TRBJ2-3; TRBD1 matches at 8 bases. This CDR3 contains 17 residues. Germline assignment: CDR1 SGHTA and CDR2 FQGNSA. V trimming: 4 bases; J trimming: 1 base; junction bases outside the gene matches: 10. The CDR3 region is CASSSINPGQGTDTQYF. CDR3 nucleotides: TGTGCCAGCAGCTCAATCAATCCGGGACAGGGCACAGATACGCAGTATTTT. Drawing the rest from reference TRBV7-2 and TRBJ2-3, the complete variable domain is GAGVSQSPSNKVTEKGKDVELRCDPISGHTALYWYRQSLGQGLEFLIYFQGNSAPDKSGLPSDRFSAERTGGSVSTLTIQRTQQEDSAVYLCASSSINPGQGTDTQYFGPGTRLTVL.

This chain joins TRBV28 and TRBJ2-2; D possibly corresponds to TRBD1 (6 bases). This CDR3 has 14 amino acids. Germline V gene lookup returns CDR1 MDHEN and CDR2 SYDVKM. V was cut by 5 bases and J by 4 bases, with 11 bases left in between. The CDR3 DNA follows: TGTGCCAGCAGTAGGGGGACCCCCACCGGGGAGCTGTTTTTT. This gives the protein CASSRGTPTGELFF.

Here the CDR3 reads CASSVGADGLRRYEQYF. The CDR3, as DNA: TGTGCCAGCAGCGTAGGGGCAGACGGCCTACGTAGATACGAGCAGTACTTC. The chain recombines TRBV9 with TRBJ2-7; D not resolved. This CDR3 spans 17 amino acids. CDR1 is SGDLS, CDR2 YYNGEE, per germline. Trimming pared 0 bases from V and 4 bases from J, leaving 20 bases between.

The gene calls are TRBV6-1 and TRBJ1-4; D perhaps matches TRBD1 (6 bases). Germline lookup yields CDR1 MNHNS and CDR2 SASEGT. Trimming removed 3 bases from V and 8 bases from J, with 16 bases in between. The CDR3 is made up of 15 amino acids. The CDR3 here is CASSEIRGVGEKLFF. The CDR3, as DNA: TGTGCCAGCAGTGAGATCAGGGGCGTAGGGGAAAAACTGTTTTTT.

This clone has more than one count but fewer than ten. The rearrangement uses TRBV7-8 and TRBJ1-5, with 9 bases lining up with TRBD1. CDR3 length: 15 residues. Per the germline V gene, CDR1 is SGHVS and CDR2 is FQNEAQ. V was pared by 6 bases and J by 0 bases, with 3 bases of the junction left unmatched. CDR3 coding DNA: TGTGCCAGCAGACCGGACAGGGGTAGCAATCAGCCCCAGCATTTT. Amino acids: CASRPDRGSNQPQHF. The variable domain in full, with the rest retrieved from reference TRBV7-8 and TRBJ1-5, is GAGVSQSPRYKVAKRGQDVALRCDPISGHVSLFWYQQALGQGPEFLTYFQNEAQLDKSGLPSDRFFAERPEGSVSTLKIQRTQQEDSAVYLCASRPDRGSNQPQHFGDGTRLSIL.

This chain joins TRBV27 and TRBJ1-2, with 11 bases fitting TRBD1. The V and J ends lost 7 bases and 3 bases, in that order; junction bases with no gene match: 16. This CDR3 has 18 residues. Germline assignment: CDR1 MNHEY and CDR2 SMNVEV (reference sequence). Here the CDR3 DNA reads TGTGCCAGCAACCGGGGGGCCACGGGACAGGGGGACTACTATGGCTACACCTTC. Translation gives CASNRGATGQGDYYGYTF.

This clone was observed a few times. The chain is built from TRBV4-3 and TRBJ2-4; 7 positions agree with TRBD2. CDR1 is LGHNA and CDR2 is YSLEER in the germline V gene. The V gene end was trimmed by 4 bases and the J gene end by 5 bases; junction bases not matched to a gene: 8. The CDR3 covers 15 residues. CDR3 bases: TGCGCCAGCAGCCTCCATCTAGCGGAACAAAACATTCAGTACTTC. Encoded protein: CASSLHLAEQNIQYF.

A single count supports this clone. The chain links TRBV28 to TRBJ2-1; D gene ambiguous. Germline CDR1 and CDR2: MDHEN and SYDVKM. The CDR3 sequence is 11 residues long. V was cut by 8 bases and J by 8 bases, with 10 bases left in between. CDR3 in amino acids: CASSDNYEQFF. The CDR3 DNA reads TGTGCCAGCTCCGACAATTATGAGCAGTTCTTC. Together with reference TRBV28 and TRBJ2-1, the CDR3 gives the full variable domain: DVKVTQSSRYLVKRTGEKVFLECVQDMDHENMFWYRQDPGLGLRLIYFSYDVKMKEKGDIPEGYSVSREKKERFSLILESASTNQTSMYLCASSDNYEQFFGPGTRLTVL.

The chain recombines TRBV29-1 with TRBJ2-5, with 7 bases lining up with TRBD1. With the DNA end fitting TRBJ2-7 better, the J assignment may be wrong. The CDR3 covers 13 residues. Germline V gene data show CDR1 as SQVTM and CDR2 as ANQGSEA. DNA of the CDR3: TGCAGCGCTGGCCGGGACAGAACCTACGAGCAGTACTTC. Its translation: CSAGRDRTYEQYF.

The J gene is TRBJ2-5, the V gene TRBV11-1; 8 positions agree with TRBD1. The J call may be mistaken, given a closer DNA end match to TRBJ2-7. This CDR3 spans 14 amino acids. CDR1 is SGHAT, CDR2 FQDESV, per germline (reference sequence). Here the CDR3 reads CASSLGQGANEQYF. In DNA, the CDR3 is TGTGCCAGCAGCTTAGGGCAGGGGGCGAACGAGCAGTACTTC.

This clone occurred once. The V gene is TRBV19, the J gene TRBJ1-1; the match to TRBD1 covers 7 bases. CDR1 is LNHDA, CDR2 SQIVND, per germline (reference sequence). The CDR3 totals 13 residues. With V trimmed by 6 bases and J by 7 bases, 8 bases remained unmatched. CDR3 amino acids: CASRVRGRVEAFF. In nucleotides, the CDR3 is TGTGCCAGTAGGGTAAGGGGGCGCGTTGAAGCTTTCTTT.